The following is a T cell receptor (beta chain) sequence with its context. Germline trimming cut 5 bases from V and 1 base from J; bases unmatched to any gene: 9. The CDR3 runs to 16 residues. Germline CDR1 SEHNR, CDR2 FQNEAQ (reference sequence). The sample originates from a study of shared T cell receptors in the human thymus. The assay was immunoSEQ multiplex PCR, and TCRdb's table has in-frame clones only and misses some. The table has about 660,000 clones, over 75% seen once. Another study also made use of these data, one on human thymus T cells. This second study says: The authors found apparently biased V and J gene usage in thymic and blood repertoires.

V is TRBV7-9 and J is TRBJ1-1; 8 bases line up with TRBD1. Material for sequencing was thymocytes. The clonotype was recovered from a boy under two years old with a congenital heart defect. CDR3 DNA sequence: TGTGCCAGCAGCCCAACAGGGGGGCAAACGAACACTGAAGCTTTCTTT. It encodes CASSPTGGQTNTEAFF.